Sequencing of this TCR beta chain was carried out in a study of blood T cell repertoires in COVID-19. At the level of the study: The study drew acute and convalescent COVID-19 samples from the United States, Italy and Spain. PBMCs, B-cell-depleted T cells, or T cells provided the cDNA or gDNA that made up the material.

How the authors handled the data: Amplifying reference gene primers gave estimates of nucleated cell counts. This table comes from immunoSEQ multiplex PCR, and its TCRdb copy is limited to in-frame clones, with some not included. V and J calls and clone size are as listed in that table; D and trimming were resolved from the DNA. The table records over 45,000 clones, about 86% of them present only once. Sample: peripheral blood. The receptor comes from a woman older than 75 with acute or convalescent COVID-19.

For the CDR3, the DNA is TGTGCCAGCAGCTTAGCCGCGATAGACACTGAAGCTTTCTTT. Residues: CASSLAAIDTEAFF. This chain joins TRBV11-2 and TRBJ1-1, with no clear D. In germline, CDR1 is SGHAT, CDR2 FQNNGV. V shed 1 base and J shed 3 bases, with 9 bases lying between them. The CDR3 is 14 residues long.